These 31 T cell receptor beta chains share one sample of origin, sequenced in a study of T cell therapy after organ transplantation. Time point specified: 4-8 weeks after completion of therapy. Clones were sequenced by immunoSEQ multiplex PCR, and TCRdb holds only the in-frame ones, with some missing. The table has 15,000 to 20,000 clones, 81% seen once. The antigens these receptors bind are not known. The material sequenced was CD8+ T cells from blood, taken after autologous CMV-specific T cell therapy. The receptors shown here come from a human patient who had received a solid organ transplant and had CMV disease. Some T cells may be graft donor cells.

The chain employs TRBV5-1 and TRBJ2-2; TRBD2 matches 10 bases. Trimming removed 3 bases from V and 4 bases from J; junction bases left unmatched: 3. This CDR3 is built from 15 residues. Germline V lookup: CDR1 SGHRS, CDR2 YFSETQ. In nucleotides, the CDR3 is TGCGCCAGCAGCTCCTCTAGCGGGAGCACCGGGGAGCTGTTTTTT. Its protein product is CASSSSSGSTGELFF. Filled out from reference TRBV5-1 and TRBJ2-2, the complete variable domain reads KAGVTQTPRYLIKTRGQQVTLSCSPISGHRSVSWYQQTPGQGLQFLFEYFSETQRNKGNFPGRFSGRQFSNSRSEMNVSTLELGDSALYLCASSSSSGSTGELFFGEGSRLTVL.

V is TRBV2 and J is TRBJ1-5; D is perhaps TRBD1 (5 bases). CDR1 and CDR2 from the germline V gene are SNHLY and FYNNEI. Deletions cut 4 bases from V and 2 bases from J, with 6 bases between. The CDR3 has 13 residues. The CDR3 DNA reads TGTGCCAGCAGTGGGGGGGGCAATCAGCCCCAGCATTTT. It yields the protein CASSGGGNQPQHF.

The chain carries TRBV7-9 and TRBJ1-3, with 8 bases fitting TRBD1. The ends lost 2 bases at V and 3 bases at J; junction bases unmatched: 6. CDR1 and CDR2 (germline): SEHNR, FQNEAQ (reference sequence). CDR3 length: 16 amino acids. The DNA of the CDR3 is TGTGCCAGCAGCTTACGGGGAACAGGGGGTGGAAACACCATATATTTT. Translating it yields CASSLRGTGGGNTIYF.

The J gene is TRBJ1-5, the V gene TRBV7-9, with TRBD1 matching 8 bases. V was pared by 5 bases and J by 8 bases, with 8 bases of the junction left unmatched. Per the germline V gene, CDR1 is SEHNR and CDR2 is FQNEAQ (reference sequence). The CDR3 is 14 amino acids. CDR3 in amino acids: CASSLGQALEPQHF. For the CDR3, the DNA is TGTGCCAGCAGCCTGGGACAGGCCTTGGAGCCCCAGCATTTT.

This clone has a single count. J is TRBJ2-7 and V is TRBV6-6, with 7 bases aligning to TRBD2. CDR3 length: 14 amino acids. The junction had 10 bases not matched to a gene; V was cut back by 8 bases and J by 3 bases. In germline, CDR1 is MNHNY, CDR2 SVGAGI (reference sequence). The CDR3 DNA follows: TGTGCCAGCCGACCGAAGGGAGGGCACTACGAGCAGTACTTC. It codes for CASRPKGGHYEQYF.

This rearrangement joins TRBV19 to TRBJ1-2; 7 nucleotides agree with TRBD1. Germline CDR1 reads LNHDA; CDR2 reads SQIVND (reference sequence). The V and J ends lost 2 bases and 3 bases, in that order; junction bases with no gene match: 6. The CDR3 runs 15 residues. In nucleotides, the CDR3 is TGTGCCAGTAGTATAATCACAGGGGCTCACTATGGCTACACCTTC. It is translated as CASSIITGAHYGYTF.

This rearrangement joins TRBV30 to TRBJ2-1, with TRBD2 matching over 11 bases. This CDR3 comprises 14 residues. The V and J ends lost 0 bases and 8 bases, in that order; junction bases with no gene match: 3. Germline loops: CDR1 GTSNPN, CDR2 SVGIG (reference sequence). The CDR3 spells CAWSVLAGVDEQFF. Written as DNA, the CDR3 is TGTGCCTGGAGTGTACTAGCGGGAGTGGATGAGCAGTTCTTC.

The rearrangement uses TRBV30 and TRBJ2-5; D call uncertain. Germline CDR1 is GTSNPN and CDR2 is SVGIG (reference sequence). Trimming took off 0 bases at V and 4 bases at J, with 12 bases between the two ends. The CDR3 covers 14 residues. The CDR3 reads CAWSVEQTLETQYF. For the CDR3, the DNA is TGTGCCTGGAGTGTGGAGCAGACCCTAGAGACCCAGTACTTC.

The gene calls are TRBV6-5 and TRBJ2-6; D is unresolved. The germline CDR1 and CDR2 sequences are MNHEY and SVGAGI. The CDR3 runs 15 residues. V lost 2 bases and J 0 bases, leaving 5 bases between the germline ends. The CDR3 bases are TGTGCCAGCAGTTACGGGCTCTCTGGGGCCAACGTCCTGACTTTC. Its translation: CASSYGLSGANVLTF.

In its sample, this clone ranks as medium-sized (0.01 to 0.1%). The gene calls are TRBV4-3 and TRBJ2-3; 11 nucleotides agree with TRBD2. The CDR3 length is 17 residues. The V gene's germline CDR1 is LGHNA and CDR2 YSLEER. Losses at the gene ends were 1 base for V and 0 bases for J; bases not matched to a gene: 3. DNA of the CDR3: TGCGCCAGCAGCCAAGGCTGGACTAGCGGGAGCACAGATACGCAGTATTTT. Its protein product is CASSQGWTSGSTDTQYF.

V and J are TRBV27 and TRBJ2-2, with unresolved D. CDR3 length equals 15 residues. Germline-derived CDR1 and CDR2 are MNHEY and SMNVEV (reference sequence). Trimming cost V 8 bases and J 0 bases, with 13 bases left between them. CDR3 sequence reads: CASSISIANTGELFF. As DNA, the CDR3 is TGTGCCAGCTCCATTTCGATCGCGAACACCGGGGAGCTGTTTTTT.

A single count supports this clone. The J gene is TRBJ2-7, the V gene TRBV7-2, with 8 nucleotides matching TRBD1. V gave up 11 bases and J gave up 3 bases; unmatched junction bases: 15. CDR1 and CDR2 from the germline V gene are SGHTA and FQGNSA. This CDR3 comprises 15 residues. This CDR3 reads CAVAEEQGTGYEQYF. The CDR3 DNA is TGTGCCGTAGCCGAAGAACAGGGGACAGGCTACGAGCAGTACTTC.

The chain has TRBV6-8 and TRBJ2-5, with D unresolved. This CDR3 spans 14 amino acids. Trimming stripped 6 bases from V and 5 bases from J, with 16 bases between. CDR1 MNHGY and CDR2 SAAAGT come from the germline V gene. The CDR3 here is CASSPRLPRETQYF. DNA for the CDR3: TGTGCCAGCAGCCCGAGACTCCCTCGGGAGACCCAGTACTTC.

The CDR3 loop reads CASGLDGPNEQFF. CDR3 in DNA: TGTGCTAGTGGTCTAGACGGCCCCAATGAGCAGTTCTTC. The chain links TRBV12-5 to TRBJ2-1; D uncertain. Germline CDR1 LGHNT, CDR2 FRNRAP. The CDR3 spans 13 residues. Trimming removed 5 bases from V and 6 bases from J, with 11 bases in between.

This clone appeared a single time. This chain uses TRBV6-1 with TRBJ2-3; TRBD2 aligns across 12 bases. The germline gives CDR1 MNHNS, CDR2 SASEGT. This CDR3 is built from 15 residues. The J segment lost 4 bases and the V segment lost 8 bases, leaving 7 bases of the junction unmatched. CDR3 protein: CASAASGGAADTQYF. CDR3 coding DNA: TGTGCCAGCGCGGCTAGCGGGGGGGCCGCAGATACGCAGTATTTT.

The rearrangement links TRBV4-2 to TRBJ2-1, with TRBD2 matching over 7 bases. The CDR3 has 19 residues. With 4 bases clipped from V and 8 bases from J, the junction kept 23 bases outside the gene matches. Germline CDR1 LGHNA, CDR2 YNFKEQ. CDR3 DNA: TGTGCCAGCAGCCGCAAAAGTCGGCTAGCGGCCCAGCCGGGGGATGAGCAGTTCTTC. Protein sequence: CASSRKSRLAAQPGDEQFF.

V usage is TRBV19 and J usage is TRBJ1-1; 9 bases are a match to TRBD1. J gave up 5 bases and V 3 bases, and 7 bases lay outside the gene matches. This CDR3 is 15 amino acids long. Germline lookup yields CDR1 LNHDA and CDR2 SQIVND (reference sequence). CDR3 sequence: CASSMDRGLSTEAFF. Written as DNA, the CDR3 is TGTGCCAGTAGTATGGACAGGGGTTTAAGTACTGAAGCTTTCTTT. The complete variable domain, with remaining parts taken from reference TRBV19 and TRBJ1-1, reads DGGITQSPKYLFRKEGQNVTLSCEQNLNHDAMYWYRQDPGQGLRLIYYSQIVNDFQKGDIAEGYSVSREKKESFPLTVTSAQKNPTAFYLCASSMDRGLSTEAFFGQGTRLTVV.

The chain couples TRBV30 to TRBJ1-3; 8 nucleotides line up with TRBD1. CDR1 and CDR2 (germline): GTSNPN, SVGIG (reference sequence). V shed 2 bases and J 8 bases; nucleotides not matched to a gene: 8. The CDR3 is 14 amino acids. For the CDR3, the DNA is TGTGCCTGGAGTTCGAGGACAGGGTGGGACACCATATATTTT. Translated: CAWSSRTGWDTIYF.

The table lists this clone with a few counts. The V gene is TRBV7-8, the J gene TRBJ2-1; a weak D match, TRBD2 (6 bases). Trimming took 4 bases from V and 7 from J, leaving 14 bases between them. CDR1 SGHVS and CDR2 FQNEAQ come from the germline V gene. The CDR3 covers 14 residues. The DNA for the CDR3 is TGTGCCAGCAGCTCTAGCCCGACTAGGAATGAGCAGTTCTTC. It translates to CASSSSPTRNEQFF.

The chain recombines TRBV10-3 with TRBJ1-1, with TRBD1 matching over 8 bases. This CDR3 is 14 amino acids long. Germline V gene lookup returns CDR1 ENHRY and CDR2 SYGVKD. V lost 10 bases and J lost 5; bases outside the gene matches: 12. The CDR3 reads CASRTGNGVTEAFF. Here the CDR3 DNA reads TGTGCCAGCAGGACAGGGAATGGGGTGACTGAAGCTTTCTTT.

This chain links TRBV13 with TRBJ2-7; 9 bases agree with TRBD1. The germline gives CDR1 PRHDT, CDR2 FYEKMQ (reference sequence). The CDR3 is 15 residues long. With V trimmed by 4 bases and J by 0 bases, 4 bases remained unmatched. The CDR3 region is CASSSPGQGSYEQYF. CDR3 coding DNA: TGTGCCAGCAGCTCCCCGGGACAGGGCTCCTACGAGCAGTACTTC.

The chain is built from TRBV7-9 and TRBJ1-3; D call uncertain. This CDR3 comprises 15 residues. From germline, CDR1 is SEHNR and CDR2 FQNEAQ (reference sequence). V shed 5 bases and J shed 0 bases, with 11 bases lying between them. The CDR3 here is CASSPGWDSGNTIYF. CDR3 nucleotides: TGTGCCAGCAGCCCCGGTTGGGACTCTGGAAACACCATATATTTT.

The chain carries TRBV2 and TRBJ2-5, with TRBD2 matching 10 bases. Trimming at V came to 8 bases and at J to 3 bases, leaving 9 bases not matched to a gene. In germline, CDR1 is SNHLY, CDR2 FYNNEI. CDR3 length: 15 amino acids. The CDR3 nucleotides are TGTGCCAGCCAGGTTATAGCGGGAGGAGAAGAGACCCAGTACTTC. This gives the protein CASQVIAGGEETQYF.

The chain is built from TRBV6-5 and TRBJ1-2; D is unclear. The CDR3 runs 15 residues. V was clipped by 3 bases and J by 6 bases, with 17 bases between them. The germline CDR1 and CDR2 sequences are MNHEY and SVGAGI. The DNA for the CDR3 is TGTGCCAGCAGTTATTCTAAACGGGGTTCAGATGGCTACACCTTC. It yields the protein CASSYSKRGSDGYTF.

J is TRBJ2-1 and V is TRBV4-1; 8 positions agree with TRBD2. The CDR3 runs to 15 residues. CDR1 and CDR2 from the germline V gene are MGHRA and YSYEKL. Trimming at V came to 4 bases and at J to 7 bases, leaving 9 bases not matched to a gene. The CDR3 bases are TGCGCCAGCAGCCGGGCGGGAGGTTTGGGAAATGAGCAGTTCTTC. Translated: CASSRAGGLGNEQFF.

As DNA, the CDR3 is TGTGCCAGCAGCCCCAATGAGGGGGCCTACGAGCAGTACTTC. Protein sequence: CASSPNEGAYEQYF. The chain couples TRBV6-5 to TRBJ2-7; tentatively, D is TRBD1 (6 bases). This CDR3 has 14 amino acids. Germline V CDR1 and CDR2: MNHEY, SVGAGI. V was clipped by 6 bases and J by 2 bases, with 14 bases between them.

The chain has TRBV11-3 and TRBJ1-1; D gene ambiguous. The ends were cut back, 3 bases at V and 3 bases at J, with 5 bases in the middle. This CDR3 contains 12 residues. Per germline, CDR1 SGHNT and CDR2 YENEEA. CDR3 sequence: CASSFGDTEAFF. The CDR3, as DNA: TGTGCCAGCAGCTTTGGAGACACTGAAGCTTTCTTT.

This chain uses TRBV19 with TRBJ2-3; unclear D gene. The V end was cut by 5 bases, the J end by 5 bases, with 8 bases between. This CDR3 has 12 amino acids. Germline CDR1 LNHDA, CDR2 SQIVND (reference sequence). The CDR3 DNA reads TGTGCCAGTAGTCCCGTGGAAGATACGCAGTATTTT. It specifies CASSPVEDTQYF.

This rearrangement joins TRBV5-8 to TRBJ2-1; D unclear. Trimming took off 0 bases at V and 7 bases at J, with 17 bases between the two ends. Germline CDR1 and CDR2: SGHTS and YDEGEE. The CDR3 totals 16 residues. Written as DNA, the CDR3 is TGTGCCAGCAGCTTGGATAAGACCCTGAAATGGAATGAGCAGTTCTTC. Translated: CASSLDKTLKWNEQFF.

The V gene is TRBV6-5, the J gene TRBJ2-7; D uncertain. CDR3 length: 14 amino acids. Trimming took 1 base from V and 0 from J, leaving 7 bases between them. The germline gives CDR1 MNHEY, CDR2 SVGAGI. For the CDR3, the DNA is TGTGCCAGCAGTTACTACCGAAACTCCTACGAGCAGTACTTC. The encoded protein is CASSYYRNSYEQYF.

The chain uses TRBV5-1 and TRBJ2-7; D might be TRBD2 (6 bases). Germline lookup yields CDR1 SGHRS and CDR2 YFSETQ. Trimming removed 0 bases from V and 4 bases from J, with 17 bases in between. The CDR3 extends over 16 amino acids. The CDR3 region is CASSLDQGLRKYEQYF. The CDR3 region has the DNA TGCGCCAGCAGCTTGGATCAGGGACTCAGAAAGTACGAGCAGTACTTC. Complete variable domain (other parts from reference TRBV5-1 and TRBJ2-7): KAGVTQTPRYLIKTRGQQVTLSCSPISGHRSVSWYQQTPGQGLQFLFEYFSETQRNKGNFPGRFSGRQFSNSRSEMNVSTLELGDSALYLCASSLDQGLRKYEQYFGPGTRLTVT.